What follows are 16 T cell receptor beta chains derived from one specimen sequenced in a study of CD4 and CD8 cells across lung adenocarcinoma regions. TCRdb recomputed calls from the PCR reads with MiXCR, one row per CDR3 protein. The table records approximately 9,000 distinct CDR3 sequences, approximately 46% of them present only once. The sequenced material came from CD8+ T cells from the margin of a lung tumor. The receptor set was obtained from a female donor with lung adenocarcinoma. The CD4 and CD8 labels of this study may be unreliable.

This clonotype occurred many times. The V and J genes are TRBV28 and TRBJ2-7, with 9 bases lining up with TRBD1. Trimming removed 6 bases from V and 3 bases from J; junction bases left unmatched: 6. Germline assignment: CDR1 MDHEN and CDR2 SYDVKM. The CDR3 spans 14 residues. CDR3 region: CASRPWTGDYEQYF. The CDR3 nucleotides read TGTGCCAGCAGGCCTTGGACAGGGGACTACGAGCAGTACTTC.

This clonotype is judged medium-sized (0.01 to 0.1%). The chain combines TRBV10-2 with TRBJ2-1, with 9 bases that match TRBD1. The J call may be faulty, since TRBJ2-7 better matches the DNA end. There are 14 residues in the CDR3. CDR1 WSHSY and CDR2 SAAADI come from the germline V gene. The chain's CDR3 is CASALDRGGYEQYV. The CDR3 DNA is TGCGCCAGCGCTCTGGACAGGGGTGGCTACGAGCAGTACGTC.

The chain links TRBV27 to TRBJ1-2; 12 bases map to TRBD1. With V trimmed by 2 bases and J by 8 bases, 6 bases remained unmatched. The CDR3 has 15 amino acids. Germline values: CDR1 MNHEY, CDR2 SMNVEV (reference sequence). In DNA form, the CDR3 reads TGTGCCAGCAGTTTAGTGGGGACAGGGGGCACGGGCTACACCTTC. Translation gives CASSLVGTGGTGYTF.

This chain links TRBV9 with TRBJ2-4; D possibly corresponds to TRBD1 (6 bases). The germline CDR1 and CDR2 sequences are SGDLS and YYNGEE. This CDR3 has 15 amino acids. Trimming removed 7 bases from V and 9 bases from J, with 23 bases in between. The CDR3 spells CASSRTDASSGIQYF. Written as DNA, the CDR3 is TGTGCCAGCTCAAGGACAGACGCTTCCAGCGGCATTCAGTACTTC.

This clonotype rates as medium-sized (0.01 to 0.1%). V gene TRBV6-1 combines with J gene TRBJ1-6; 7 bases are shared with TRBD1. CDR3 size: 15 residues. From germline, CDR1 is MNHNS and CDR2 SASEGT. V gave up 4 bases and J gave up 7 bases; unmatched junction bases: 7. CDR3 residues: CASSARQGVNSPLHF. The CDR3 DNA sequence: TGTGCCAGCAGTGCCCGACAGGGTGTGAATTCACCCCTCCACTTT.

The V gene is TRBV9, the J gene TRBJ2-1, with 8 bases lining up with TRBD2. Germline CDR1 is SGDLS and CDR2 is YYNGEE. V gave up 4 bases and J gave up 8 bases; unmatched junction bases: 11. The CDR3 extends over 15 amino acids. CDR3 in amino acids: CASSQTGGRRDEQFF. In nucleotides, the CDR3 is TGTGCCAGCAGCCAGACGGGGGGGCGAAGGGATGAGCAGTTCTTC.

The chain links TRBV7-6 to TRBJ1-6, with TRBD1 matching 8 bases. The CDR3 runs 15 residues. CDR1 and CDR2 (germline): SGHVS, FNYEAQ. Unmatched junction bases numbered 5, after V lost 5 bases and J lost 5 bases. CDR3 residues: CASSMGQADNSPLHF. Here the CDR3 DNA reads TGTGCCAGCAGCATGGGACAGGCCGATAATTCACCCCTCCACTTT.

The chain joins TRBV10-1 to TRBJ2-7; TRBD2 aligns across 10 bases. There are 15 residues in the CDR3. The V and J ends lost 7 bases and 0 bases, in that order; junction bases with no gene match: 6. Germline V gene lookup returns CDR1 WNHNN and CDR2 SYGVQD (reference sequence). The CDR3 region has the DNA TGCGCCAGCATGAGTACTAGCGGGAACTCCTACGAGCAGTACTTC. It translates to CASMSTSGNSYEQYF.

This rearrangement joins TRBV6-1 to TRBJ2-1, with TRBD2 matching 7 bases. CDR1 MNHNS and CDR2 SASEGT come from the germline V gene. V gave up 6 bases and J gave up 3 bases; unmatched junction bases: 2. This CDR3 region has 13 residues. CDR3 sequence reads: CASRRDYYNEQFF. CDR3 sequence (DNA): TGTGCCAGCAGGAGGGACTACTACAATGAGCAGTTCTTC.

This clonotype occurred many times. The chain links TRBV10-1 to TRBJ2-1; no clear D. The germline gives CDR1 WNHNN, CDR2 SYGVQD (reference sequence). The V end was cut by 3 bases, the J end by 15 bases, with 15 bases between. This CDR3 region has 12 residues. Here the CDR3 DNA reads TGCGCCAGCAGTGACGGTAAACCAAACCTGTTCTTC. Translating it yields CASSDGKPNLFF.

This clonotype counts as medium-sized. V usage is TRBV10-1 and J usage is TRBJ2-2; D might be TRBD1 (6 bases). Trimming took 7 bases from V and 4 from J, leaving 19 bases between them. From germline, CDR1 is WNHNN and CDR2 SYGVQD (reference sequence). The CDR3 contains 16 residues. The CDR3: CASTSATDRPTGELFF. CDR3 nucleotide sequence: TGCGCCAGCACCAGCGCCACGGACAGACCCACCGGGGAGCTGTTTTTT.

This rearrangement joins TRBV12-3 or TRBV12-4 to TRBJ1-2, with D tentatively TRBD1 (6 bases). This CDR3 comprises 16 residues. V was clipped by 9 bases and J by 3 bases, with 23 bases between them. CDR3 sequence (DNA): TGTGCCAGATCTCCTCTACAGGGTTTGTCGGACTATGGCTACACCTTC. Amino acids: CARSPLQGLSDYGYTF.

This clonotype was counted ten times or more. The chain joins TRBV27 to TRBJ2-7, with 7 bases identical to TRBD2. Germline CDR1 and CDR2: MNHEY and SMNVEV (reference sequence). The CDR3 totals 16 residues. V dropped 2 bases and J dropped 2; count of bases not matched to a gene: 9. CDR3 in amino acids: CASSLKAGWQTYEQYF. The DNA for the CDR3 is TGTGCCAGCAGTTTAAAAGCGGGATGGCAAACCTACGAGCAGTACTTC.

Remarks on this clonotype: A junction boundary mismatches the germline segment, possibly from a read error. The rearrangement uses TRBV6-1 and TRBJ2-4; weak D call: TRBD2 (5 bases). The J call may be mistaken, given a closer DNA end match to TRBJ2-1. The CDR3 totals 17 residues. Germline V gene data show CDR1 as MNHNS and CDR2 as SASEGT. CDR3 loop: CASSQLQRGSGNNDQFF. The CDR3 DNA is TGTGCCAGCAGTCAACTCCAGAGAGGGTCGGGGAACAATGATCAGTTCTTC.

The chain links TRBV6-1 to TRBJ2-7; no firm D call. The CDR3 spans 12 residues. Per the germline V gene, CDR1 is MNHNS and CDR2 is SASEGT. Trimming pared 3 bases from V and 2 bases from J, leaving 5 bases between. The CDR3 spells CASSDGPYEQYF. CDR3 nucleotide sequence: TGTGCCAGCAGTGACGGACCCTACGAGCAGTACTTC.

This clonotype was detected ten times or more. At one end, the junction sequence differs from germline, possibly due to a read error. J is TRBJ2-3 and V is TRBV6-5; TRBD2 matches 8 bases. The CDR3 covers 14 residues. Germline values: CDR1 MNHEY, CDR2 SVGAGI. The CDR3 DNA reads as TGTGCCAGCAGTTACTCGAGTTGGGCTAGCGGGTACCATTTT. It yields the protein CASSYSSWASGYHF.